The clone carrying this TCR beta chain was detected a few times. The target antigen is unknown. Gene and germline names: mouse. The read comes to an end 4 residues before the CDR3 does, leaving the germline J gene to fill in the end. Germline values: CDR1 NNHDY, CDR2 SYVADS. V lost 5 bases and J lost 0, with 9 bases in between. The CDR3 totals 13 residues. Combined cutaneous lymph node cells underwent sorting by CD4, CD8alpha, NKG2D, NKG2ACE and additional markers. Sequencing relied on a cDNA template that was reverse transcribed from extracted RNA. The method was immunoSEQ multiplex PCR; TCRdb's version includes in-frame clones alone and lacks a portion of them. This repertoire holds roughly 260,000 clones, and none appear only once. This sample was included in a study of CD8+ T cells in alopecia areata. Study overall: Recipients were roughly 6-11-week-old female C3H/HeJ mice grafted with skin from roughly 6-12-month-old C3H/HeJ donors with spontaneous alopecia. Study observations and caveats: Shared TCR sequences were less clear between patients than in mice, possibly partly from HLA diversity. For lesional scalp, especially alopecia totalis/universalis, clonality was higher than in normal scalp. The study also sequences resident alphabeta T cells of normal skin in scalp samples.

The clonotype was recovered from a C3H/HeJ mouse with alopecia areata. The strain bears MHC haplotype H2-k. The sequenced sample consisted of CD4+ T cells sorted from a lymph node. V and J are TRBV13-3 and TRBJ2-7, with a weak D call TRBD1 (6 bases). CDR3 residues: CASRLRGSYEQYF. The DNA read from the CDR3 is TGTGCCAGCAGACTCAGGGGCTCCTAT.